Listed here are 6 T cell receptor beta chains from one sample, sequenced in a study of OX40 agonist ivuxolimab in advanced cancers. The data were produced by immunoSEQ multiplex PCR, yet TCRdb's version contains in-frame clones alone and is incomplete. The repertoire holds about 10,000 clones, with roughly 90% as singletons. The specimen was CD4+ or CD8+ T cells sorted from blood, collected in a trial of the OX40 agonist ivuxolimab. These receptors were obtained from an adult with an advanced solid tumor such as melanoma, head and neck, liver or kidney cancer.

The chain's CDR3 is CASSATPLYEQYF. In nucleotides, the CDR3 is TGTGCCAGTAGTGCCACTCCCCTGTACGAGCAGTACTTC. The rearrangement joins TRBV19 to TRBJ2-7; D unresolved. V lost 5 bases and J 4 bases, leaving 12 bases between the germline ends. The length of the CDR3 is 13 residues. Per the germline V gene, CDR1 is LNHDA and CDR2 is SQIVND (reference sequence).

This CDR3 is CASSLSYGGNYGYTF. DNA for the CDR3: TGTGCCAGCAGCTTGTCCTATGGGGGGAACTATGGCTACACCTTC. The genes are TRBV5-4 and TRBJ1-2; a possible D gene is TRBD1 (5 bases). The CDR3 consists of 15 residues. CDR1 and CDR2 (germline): SGHNT, YYREEE (reference sequence). V lost 1 base to trimming and J lost 2 bases, with 12 bases between them.

As to this clone: The junction departs from germline at one end; a sequencing error may be responsible. The chain couples TRBV7-7 to TRBJ2-2; TRBD2 might be the D (5 bases). This CDR3 spans 16 amino acids. Germline values: CDR1 SSHAT, CDR2 FNYEAQ (reference sequence). The CDR3 bases are TGTGCCAGCAGCTTAGGTCGCCCTGTGGGCACCGGGGAGCTGCTTTTT. As protein: CASSLGRPVGTGELLF.

CDR3 sequence reads: CASSISSGGHEQYF. The CDR3 DNA sequence: TGCGCCAGCAGCATCTCCTCCGGAGGTCACGAGCAGTACTTC. The chain recombines TRBV5-1 with TRBJ2-7, with a tentative D call TRBD2 (5 bases). Germline V CDR1 and CDR2: SGHRS, YFSETQ. The ends were cut back, 4 bases at V and 5 bases at J, with 16 bases in the middle. There are 14 residues in the CDR3.

The chain is built from TRBV27 and TRBJ2-7; 9 bases match TRBD2. Germline V CDR1 and CDR2: MNHEY, SMNVEV (reference sequence). Unmatched junction bases numbered 9, after V lost 5 bases and J lost 1 base. The CDR3 extends over 16 amino acids. The CDR3 is CASSLSGGLFSYEQYF. As DNA, the CDR3 is TGTGCCAGCAGTCTCAGCGGGGGGCTCTTTTCCTACGAGCAGTACTTC.

The chain is built from TRBV10-2 and TRBJ2-1; no clear D gene. The germline V gene has CDR1 WSHSY and CDR2 SAAADI. V was trimmed by 2 bases and J by 4 bases, leaving 6 bases between them. The length of the CDR3 is 13 residues. CDR3 region: CASSETLYNEQFF. CDR3 in DNA: TGCGCCAGCAGTGAGACTCTTTACAATGAGCAGTTCTTC.